The 22 T cell receptor beta chains given below trace back to one sample, sequenced in a study of blood T cell repertoires in COVID-19. Generated by immunoSEQ multiplex PCR, the TCRdb table keeps only in-frame clones and is missing some. This sample carries hundreds of thousands of clones, roughly nine tenths of them seen once, and the ten largest clones take roughly 1%. Sequenced input: PBMCs or T cells enriched from blood (not recorded which). The origin of the receptors is a man aged 18 to 30 who had recovered from COVID-19.

The rearrangement uses TRBV7-9 and TRBJ2-5; TRBD1 matches at 7 bases. Looked up from germline, CDR1 is SEHNR and CDR2 is FQNEAQ (reference sequence). J was trimmed by 4 bases and V by 5 bases; bases with no gene match: 10. This CDR3 is 15 amino acids long. The CDR3 region is CASSNGQAFGETQYF. The CDR3 DNA follows: TGTGCCAGCAGCAACGGACAGGCCTTTGGAGAGACCCAGTACTTC.

The V and J genes are TRBV7-9 and TRBJ2-5, with 9 bases that match TRBD1. The CDR3 extends over 14 amino acids. Germline V CDR1 and CDR2: SEHNR, FQNEAQ (reference sequence). V lost 6 bases and J lost 3; bases outside the gene matches: 5. CDR3 amino acids: CASSPTGGKETQYF. The DNA of the CDR3 is TGTGCCAGCAGTCCTACAGGGGGCAAAGAGACCCAGTACTTC.

The chain employs TRBV4-2 and TRBJ2-2, with TRBD2 identical over 8 bases. V lost 5 bases, J lost 6 bases, and 14 bases stayed unmatched. Germline loops: CDR1 LGHNA, CDR2 YNFKEQ. The CDR3 length is 17 residues. The CDR3, as DNA: TGTGCCAGCAGCTCTACGGGGGGGGCCCCCGGGGCCGGGGAGCTGTTTTTT. Encoded protein: CASSSTGGAPGAGELFF.

This sequence joins TRBV5-4 and TRBJ1-6; no clear D gene. Germline CDR1 and CDR2: SGHNT and YYREEE (reference sequence). This CDR3 has 13 amino acids. The germline V and J ends were trimmed by 4 bases and 10 bases, with 12 bases remaining between them. The CDR3 DNA sequence: TGTGCCAGCAGCGACGAGGGTAAATCACCCCTCCACTTT. This encodes CASSDEGKSPLHF.

The rearrangement links TRBV7-2 to TRBJ1-4, with D possibly being TRBD1 (5 bases). Germline CDR1 and CDR2: SGHTA and FQGNSA. Deletions cut 2 bases from V and 5 bases from J, with 9 bases between. This CDR3 is built from 14 residues. The CDR3 region has the DNA TGTGCCAGCAGCTTACGGGGGGACAATGAAAAACTGTTTTTT. Amino acid sequence: CASSLRGDNEKLFF.

The rearrangement joins TRBV6-9 to TRBJ1-2, with no clear D. V lost 4 bases and J 4 bases, leaving 13 bases between the germline ends. This CDR3 comprises 14 residues. The germline gives CDR1 MNHGY, CDR2 SVAAGI. For the CDR3, the DNA is TGTGCCAGCAGTTCGGGCCTCGGAGGCTATGGCTACACCTTC. It yields the protein CASSSGLGGYGYTF.

The sample holds one count of this clone. The chain recombines TRBV27 with TRBJ1-4; possible D gene TRBD1, 5 bases. Trimming stripped 2 bases from V and 5 bases from J, with 6 bases between. The V gene's germline CDR1 is MNHEY and CDR2 SMNVEV (reference sequence). This CDR3 comprises 13 residues. CDR3 sequence (DNA): TGTGCCAGCAGTTTAGGGGGGAATGAAAAACTGTTTTTT. It encodes CASSLGGNEKLFF.

This chain joins TRBV4-2 and TRBJ1-6; 10 bases align to TRBD1. Per germline, CDR1 LGHNA and CDR2 YNFKEQ. This CDR3 region has 24 residues. V shed 2 bases, J shed 5 bases, and the junction held 27 bases outside the gene matches. The CDR3 DNA reads as TGTGCCAGCAGCCAAAGACTCACTATACCGTATGGGACAGGGGCCGAGTTGAATAATTCACCCCTCCACTTT. Residues: CASSQRLTIPYGTGAELNNSPLHF.

The chain employs TRBV4-1 and TRBJ1-5; 7 nucleotides line up with TRBD1. Trimming at V came to 5 bases and at J to 6 bases, leaving 10 bases not matched to a gene. The V gene's germline CDR1 is MGHRA and CDR2 YSYEKL. There are 15 residues in the CDR3. The CDR3 region is CASSTRQGSGQPQHF. The CDR3 bases are TGCGCCAGCAGCACCCGACAGGGAAGCGGTCAGCCCCAGCATTTT.

The CDR3 region has the DNA TGTGCTGAGATCGGTGTTCGGGGGGCGGGCGAGCAGTACTTC. It is translated as CAEIGVRGAGEQYF. The chain carries TRBV5-3 and TRBJ2-7, with a possible D match to TRBD2 (7 bases). TRBV5-3 is an ORF, and what it does is uncertain. CDR3 size: 14 residues.

This clone was seen a few times. The chain couples TRBV9 to TRBJ1-4; 7 bases line up with TRBD1. This CDR3 has 15 amino acids. The V and J ends lost 7 bases and 4 bases, in that order; junction bases with no gene match: 10. Germline CDR1 SGDLS, CDR2 YYNGEE. CDR3 sequence: CASSLSGTDNEKLFF. The CDR3 nucleotides are TGTGCCAGCTCACTATCAGGGACAGATAATGAAAAACTGTTTTTT.

The chain employs TRBV2 and TRBJ2-4; 10 bases align to TRBD1. The CDR3 runs to 17 residues. Trimming at V came to 6 bases and at J to 0 bases, leaving 8 bases not matched to a gene. Germline-derived CDR1 and CDR2 are SNHLY and FYNNEI. CDR3 nucleotide sequence: TGTGCCAGCAGCGAACAGGGACAGGGGTTAGCCAAAAACATTCAGTACTTC. The encoded protein is CASSEQGQGLAKNIQYF.

V gene TRBV3-1 (or the pseudogene TRBV3-2) combines with J gene TRBJ2-3, with D possibly matching TRBD2 (5 bases). Trimming stripped 2 bases from V and 7 bases from J, with 16 bases between. Germline assignment: CDR1 LGHDT and CDR2 YNNKEL (reference sequence). CDR3 length: 15 residues. The CDR3 nucleotides read TGTGCCAGCAGCCAACTAGCCACCGGGTGGAATACGCAGTATTTT. Protein sequence: CASSQLATGWNTQYF.

This chain uses TRBV9 with TRBJ1-6; D not resolved. This CDR3 comprises 14 residues. V was pared by 4 bases and J by 7 bases, with 12 bases between. The germline gives CDR1 SGDLS, CDR2 YYNGEE. The CDR3 is CASSTSGSNSPLHF. CDR3 sequence (DNA): TGTGCCAGCAGCACGAGCGGGTCGAATTCACCCCTCCACTTT.

The V call is TRBV5-6, the J call TRBJ2-2; perhaps TRBD1 as D (6 bases). Trimming left V 1 base short and J 6 bases short, with 13 bases between. The CDR3 consists of 15 residues. Germline CDR1 reads SGHDT; CDR2 reads YYEEEE. CDR3 sequence reads: CASSLRGISPGELFF. The CDR3 coding sequence is TGTGCCAGCAGCTTGAGGGGGATTTCTCCCGGGGAGCTGTTTTTT.

The chain combines TRBV19 with TRBJ2-1; TRBD2 agrees at 11 bases. Unmatched junction bases numbered 6, after V lost 6 bases and J lost 8 bases. There are 14 residues in the CDR3. CDR1 LNHDA and CDR2 SQIVND come from the germline V gene (reference sequence). The CDR3 loop reads CASSPLAGGYEQFF. The CDR3 region has the DNA TGTGCCAGTAGCCCCCTAGCGGGAGGATATGAGCAGTTCTTC.

V usage is TRBV3-1 (or the pseudogene TRBV3-2) and J usage is TRBJ1-5; TRBD1 might be the D (5 bases). V was shortened by 1 base and J by 7 bases, with 11 bases between the two germline ends. The CDR3 has 14 amino acids. Germline CDR1 LGHDT, CDR2 YNNKEL (reference sequence). The chain's CDR3 is CASSQAGISQPQHF. CDR3 sequence (DNA): TGTGCCAGCAGCCAAGCAGGGATTAGCCAGCCCCAGCATTTT.

The gene calls are TRBV18 and TRBJ1-3, with D unclear. The CDR3 has 15 residues. Germline assignment: CDR1 KGHSH and CDR2 LQKENI. Deletions cut 0 bases from V and 2 bases from J, with 8 bases between. The CDR3 region is CASSPPSRAGNTIYF. The CDR3 DNA reads as TGTGCCAGCTCACCACCCTCCCGGGCTGGAAACACCATATATTTT.

V usage is TRBV18 and J usage is TRBJ1-2, with 8 bases identical to TRBD1. Trimming at V came to 4 bases and at J to 0 bases, leaving 4 bases not matched to a gene. This CDR3 spans 15 amino acids. Per the germline V gene, CDR1 is KGHSH and CDR2 is LQKENI. Written as DNA, the CDR3 is TGTGCCAGCTCACGGGGGACAGGAGCTAACTATGGCTACACCTTC. Translating it yields CASSRGTGANYGYTF. The full variable domain, its missing parts supplied by reference TRBV18 and TRBJ1-2, is NAGVMQNPRHLVRRRGQEARLRCSPMKGHSHVYWYRQLPEEGLKFMVYLQKENIIDESGMPKERFSAEFPKEGPSILRIQQVVRGDSAAYFCASSRGTGANYGYTFGSGTRLTVV.

This chain joins TRBV3-1 (or the pseudogene TRBV3-2) and TRBJ1-2, with 7 bases lining up with TRBD1. The V and J ends lost 0 bases and 4 bases, in that order; junction bases with no gene match: 8. The CDR3 consists of 16 residues. CDR1 is LGHDT, CDR2 YNNKEL, per germline (reference sequence). The CDR3 DNA is TGTGCCAGCAGCCAAGAATGGGCAGGGGGAATCTATGGCTACACCTTC. It is translated as CASSQEWAGGIYGYTF.

V gene TRBV5-4 combines with J gene TRBJ1-1; 8 bases fit TRBD1. With V trimmed by 7 bases and J by 5 bases, 7 bases remained unmatched. CDR1 and CDR2 from the germline V gene are SGHNT and YYREEE (reference sequence). The CDR3 sequence is 13 residues long. This CDR3 is CASATDRVTEAFF. The CDR3 DNA reads as TGTGCCAGCGCGACGGACAGGGTAACTGAAGCTTTCTTT. The variable domain in full, with the rest retrieved from reference TRBV5-4 and TRBJ1-1, is ETGVTQSPTHLIKTRGQQVTLRCSSQSGHNTVSWYQQALGQGPQFIFQYYREEENGRGNFPPRFSGLQFPNYSSELNVNALELDDSALYLCASATDRVTEAFFGQGTRLTVV.

This chain uses TRBV5-1 with TRBJ1-1; tentative D call: TRBD1 (6 bases). The germline gives CDR1 SGHRS, CDR2 YFSETQ. V gave up 6 bases and J gave up 0 bases, with 12 bases separating them. The CDR3 runs 14 residues. This CDR3 reads CASKKDSMNTEAFF. CDR3 nucleotide sequence: TGCGCCAGCAAAAAGGACAGTATGAACACTGAAGCTTTCTTT.